Listed here is a single TCR beta chain. Its cognate antigen is unknown. In germline, CDR1 is SGHAT, CDR2 FQDESV (reference sequence). Trimming stripped 5 bases from V and 5 bases from J, with 16 bases between. The CDR3 is made up of 14 amino acids. This record belongs to a study of response to subunit inactivated influenza vaccine. Study-wide results and caveats: Authors suggested seasonal influenza vaccinations each recruit few new T cells.

In TCRdb, the RT-PCR reads were re-called with MiXCR into one record per CDR3 protein. The top ten clones hold about a third of a sample with over 150,000 distinct CDR3 sequences, roughly 10% of them seen once. This receptor was taken from a man between 50 and 70 years old who received an inactivated influenza vaccine. The material was CD8+ T cells sorted from PBMCs, obtained less than 30 months after vaccination. V usage is TRBV11-1 and J usage is TRBJ2-7; D is possibly TRBD1 or TRBD2 (5 bases each). The CDR3 nucleotides are TGTGCCAGCAGCCCCCGAGGGGTAGTGGACGAGCAGTACTTC. Protein sequence: CASSPRGVVDEQYF.